The sequence of this TCR beta chain was determined in a study of blood T cells in healthy people across ages. A sample-barcoded 5' primer and a J-beta primer mix were used in a second PCR of roughly 7 to 11 cycles. TCRdb passed the 5' RACE reads through MiXCR, listing each CDR3 protein once. The top ten clones hold approximately 10% of a sample with 1.6 million or so distinct CDR3 sequences, around 36% of them seen once. Germline V CDR1 and CDR2: MGHRA, YSYEKL. The CDR3 is made up of 12 amino acids. The V end lost 0 bases, the J end lost 8 bases, and 7 bases lay between the germline ends. Study conclusions and caveats: The percentage of naive T cells correlated strongly with TCR beta diversity.

This clonotype was counted a few times. The antigen is undetermined. The specimen was blood. This receptor was taken from a woman aged 25 to 39 in good health. The V call is TRBV4-1, the J call TRBJ1-1; no reliable D call. This CDR3 is CASSQDEGEAFF. The CDR3 DNA reads as TGCGCCAGCAGCCAAGATGAGGGAGAAGCTTTCTTT.